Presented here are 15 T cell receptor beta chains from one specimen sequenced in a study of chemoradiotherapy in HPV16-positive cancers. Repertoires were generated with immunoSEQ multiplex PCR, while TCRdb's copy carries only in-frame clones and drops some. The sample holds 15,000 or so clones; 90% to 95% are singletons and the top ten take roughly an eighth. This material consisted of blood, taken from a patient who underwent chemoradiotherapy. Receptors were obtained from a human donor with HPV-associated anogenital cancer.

In DNA form, the CDR3 reads TGCGCCAGCAGTCAACGGGACCCGGGCCTCGAGCAGTACTTC. It yields the protein CASSQRDPGLEQYF. The gene calls are TRBV23-1 and TRBJ2-7; possibly TRBD1 or TRBD2 for D (5 bases each). TRBV23-1 is reported as an ORF; its role is uncertain. Deletions cut 2 bases from V and 6 bases from J, with 14 bases between. The CDR3 loop spans 14 amino acids.

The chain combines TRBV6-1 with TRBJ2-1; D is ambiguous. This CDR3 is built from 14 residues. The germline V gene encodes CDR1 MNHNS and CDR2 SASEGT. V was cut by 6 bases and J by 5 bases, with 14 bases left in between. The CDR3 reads CASSFVRPHNEQFF. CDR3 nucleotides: TGTGCCAGCAGCTTTGTACGCCCACACAATGAGCAGTTCTTC.

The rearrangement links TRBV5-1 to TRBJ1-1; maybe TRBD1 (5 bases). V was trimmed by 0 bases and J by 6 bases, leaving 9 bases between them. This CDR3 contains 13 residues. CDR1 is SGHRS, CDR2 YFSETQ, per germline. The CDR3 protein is CASSLARGAEAFF. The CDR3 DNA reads TGCGCCAGCAGCTTGGCACGGGGGGCTGAAGCTTTCTTT.

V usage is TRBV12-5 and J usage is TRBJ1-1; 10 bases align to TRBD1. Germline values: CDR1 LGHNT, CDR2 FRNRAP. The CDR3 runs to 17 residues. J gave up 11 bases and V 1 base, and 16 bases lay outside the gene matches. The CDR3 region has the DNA TGTGCTAGTGGTTTGGCCCTAATCCGGGACAGGGGTTCGCGGGCTTTCTTT. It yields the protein CASGLALIRDRGSRAFF.

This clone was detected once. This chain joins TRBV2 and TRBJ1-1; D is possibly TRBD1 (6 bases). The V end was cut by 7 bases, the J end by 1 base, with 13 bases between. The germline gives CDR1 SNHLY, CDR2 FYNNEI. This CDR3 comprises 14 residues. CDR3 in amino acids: CASKGEQGNTEAFF. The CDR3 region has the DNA TGTGCCAGCAAGGGGGAACAGGGGAACACTGAAGCTTTCTTT.

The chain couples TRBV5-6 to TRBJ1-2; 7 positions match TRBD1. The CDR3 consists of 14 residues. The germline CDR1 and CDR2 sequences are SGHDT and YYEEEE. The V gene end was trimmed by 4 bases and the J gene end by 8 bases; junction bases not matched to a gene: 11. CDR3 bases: TGTGCCAGCAGCCTCCCACAGGGGACGGGCGGCTACACCTTC. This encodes CASSLPQGTGGYTF.

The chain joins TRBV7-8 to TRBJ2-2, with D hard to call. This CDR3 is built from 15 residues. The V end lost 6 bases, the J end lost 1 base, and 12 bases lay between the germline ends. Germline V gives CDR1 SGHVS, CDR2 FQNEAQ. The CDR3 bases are TGTGCCAGCAGTCTCCCCCTGGGGAACACCGGGGAGCTGTTTTTT. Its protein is CASSLPLGNTGELFF. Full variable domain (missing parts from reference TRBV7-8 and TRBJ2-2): GAGVSQSPRYKVAKRGQDVALRCDPISGHVSLFWYQQALGQGPEFLTYFQNEAQLDKSGLPSDRFFAERPEGSVSTLKIQRTQQEDSAVYLCASSLPLGNTGELFFGEGSRLTVL.

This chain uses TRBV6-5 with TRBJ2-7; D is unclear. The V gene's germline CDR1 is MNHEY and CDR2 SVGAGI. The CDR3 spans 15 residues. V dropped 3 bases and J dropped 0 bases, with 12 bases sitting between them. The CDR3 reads CASSYAFPSSYEQYF. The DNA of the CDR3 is TGTGCCAGCAGTTATGCATTCCCCAGCTCCTACGAGCAGTACTTC.

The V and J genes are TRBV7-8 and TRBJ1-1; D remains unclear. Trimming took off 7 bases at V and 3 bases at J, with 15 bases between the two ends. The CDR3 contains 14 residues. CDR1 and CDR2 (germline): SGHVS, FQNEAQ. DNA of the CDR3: TGTGCCAGCACCCGCCGGACGCTTGACACTGAAGCTTTCTTT. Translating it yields CASTRRTLDTEAFF.

The CDR3 is CSVGAGGTDTQYF. In DNA form, the CDR3 reads TGCAGCGTTGGAGCGGGGGGGACAGATACGCAGTATTTT. The chain carries TRBV29-1 and TRBJ2-3; 10 bases agree with TRBD2. Germline V lookup: CDR1 SQVTM, CDR2 ANQGSEA. Trimming removed 4 bases from V and 3 bases from J; junction bases left unmatched: 1. This CDR3 region has 13 residues.

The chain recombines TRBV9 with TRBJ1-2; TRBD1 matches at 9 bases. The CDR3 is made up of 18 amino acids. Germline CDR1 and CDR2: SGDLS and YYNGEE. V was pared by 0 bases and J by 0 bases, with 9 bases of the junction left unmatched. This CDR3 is CASSVGPQDRGTNYGYTF. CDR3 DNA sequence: TGTGCCAGCAGCGTAGGCCCCCAGGACAGGGGAACTAACTATGGCTACACCTTC. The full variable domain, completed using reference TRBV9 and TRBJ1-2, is DSGVTQTPKHLITATGQRVTLRCSPRSGDLSVYWYQQSLDQGLQFLIQYYNGEERAKGNILERFSAQQFPDLHSELNLSSLELGDSALYFCASSVGPQDRGTNYGYTFGSGTRLTVV.

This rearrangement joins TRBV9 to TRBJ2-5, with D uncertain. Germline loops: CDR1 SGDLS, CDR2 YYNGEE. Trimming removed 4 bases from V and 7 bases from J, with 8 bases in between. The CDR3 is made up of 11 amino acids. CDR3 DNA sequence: TGTGCCAGCAGCTCAGACGGGACCCAGTACTTC. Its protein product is CASSSDGTQYF.

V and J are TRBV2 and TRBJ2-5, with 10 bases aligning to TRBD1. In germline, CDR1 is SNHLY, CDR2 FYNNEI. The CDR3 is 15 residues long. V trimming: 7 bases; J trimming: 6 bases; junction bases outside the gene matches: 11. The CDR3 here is CASTLDRGPEKTQYF. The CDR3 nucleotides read TGTGCCAGCACCCTAGACAGGGGGCCCGAGAAGACCCAGTACTTC.

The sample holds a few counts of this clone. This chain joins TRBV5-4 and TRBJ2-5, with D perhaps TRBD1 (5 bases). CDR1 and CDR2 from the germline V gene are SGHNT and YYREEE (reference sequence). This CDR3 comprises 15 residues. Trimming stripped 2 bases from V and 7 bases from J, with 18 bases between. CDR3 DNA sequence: TGTGCCAGCAGCTTTGGGCAGGGCCTAACGGGGACCCAGTACTTC. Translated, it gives CASSFGQGLTGTQYF.

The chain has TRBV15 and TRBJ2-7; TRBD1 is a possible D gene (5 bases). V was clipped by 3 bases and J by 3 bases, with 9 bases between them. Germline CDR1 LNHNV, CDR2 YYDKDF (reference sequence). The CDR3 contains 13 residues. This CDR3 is CATSSPDNYEQYF. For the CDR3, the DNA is TGTGCCACCAGCAGTCCGGACAACTACGAGCAGTACTTC.